This T cell receptor beta chain was observed in a study of CD8+ T cells in alopecia areata. Overall study context: The authors scored treated patients' severity by affected scalp percentage. Whole-study findings and limits: A great number of expanded lesional clones endured in scalp and blood during tofacitinib.

RNA was isolated and reverse transcribed to cDNA, the sequencing template. Libraries were prepared by immunoSEQ multiplex PCR; TCRdb keeps only in-frame clonotypes and omits some of them. Here the sample spans approximately 300,000 clones, nearly 60% being singletons. The CDR3 length is 13 residues. Between the trimmed V and J ends, which lost 5 bases and 4 bases, there was a span of 11 bases. Germline CDR1 is MNHEY and CDR2 is SMNVEV (reference sequence). Described treatment: oral pan-JAK inhibitor, 5-10 mg twice daily. Regarding this clone: Its antigen is not identified.

The sequencing here drew on CD4+ T cells sorted from blood, taken at week 24, from a patient treated with tofacitinib. The clonotype comes from a human donor with alopecia areata. The chain uses TRBV27 and TRBJ2-5, with TRBD1 as a possible D gene (6 bases). CDR3 DNA: TGTGCCAGCAGTCCTCAGGGGATAGAGACCCAGTACTTC. It translates to CASSPQGIETQYF.